These T cell receptor beta chains were read from a single sample in a study of T cell responses to AZD1222 COVID-19 vaccine. Some clones are missing from TCRdb's copy, which holds only in-frame ones; the method was immunoSEQ multiplex PCR. The table includes about 140,000 clones, about 93% detected once. The material was peripheral blood, obtained on day 0 of AZD1222 vaccination. These receptors were obtained from an adult in good health. Each CDR3 is given with its conserved first and last residue. The D gene is left open where the match is weak. Size values are once, few and many counts, or a class for expanded clones, and some rows have none.

D,V,size,J,CDR3,DNA
-,TRBV6-5,-,TRBJ1-5,CASSYGQNQPQHF,TGTGCCAGCAGTTACGGACAAAATCAGCCCCAGCATTTT
TRBD1,TRBV3-1/TRBV3-2,-,TRBJ2-3,CASSQARGRTDTQYF,TGTGCCAGCAGCCAAGCCAGGGGGCGTACAGATACGCAGTATTTT
TRBD1,TRBV29-1,-,TRBJ1-4,CSVGQGTANEKLFF,TGCAGCGTTGGACAGGGTACGGCTAATGAAAAACTGTTTTTT
-,TRBV4-3,once,TRBJ1-2,CASSQGPYLNYGYTF,TGCGCCAGCAGCCAAGGACCCTATCTTAACTATGGCTACACCTTC
-,TRBV6-5,-,TRBJ2-1,CASSHQQGSWFF,TGTGCCAGCAGTCACCAACAGGGCTCGTGGTTCTTC
-,TRBV27,-,TRBJ1-5,CASSSGYDQPQHF,TGTGCCAGCAGTTCAGGGTACGATCAGCCCCAGCATTTT
-,TRBV18,few,TRBJ1-2,CASSPEGAYGYTF,TGTGCCAGCTCACCAGAAGGGGCCTATGGCTACACCTTC
-,TRBV5-8,-,TRBJ1-5,CASSLEQGSNQPQHF,TGTGCCAGCAGCTTGGAGCAGGGAAGCAATCAGCCCCAGCATTTT
-,TRBV4-3,-,TRBJ1-2,CASSQGLNYNYGYTF,TGCGCCAGCAGCCAGGGTCTTAATTATAACTATGGCTACACCTTC
TRBD1,TRBV11-2,many,TRBJ1-1,CASSARPRGRQGGTEAFF,TGTGCCAGCAGCGCGCGCCCCAGGGGGCGACAGGGCGGCACTGAAGCTTTCTTT
TRBD1,TRBV7-2,-,TRBJ2-5,CASSRTGVQETQYF,TGTGCCAGCAGCCGGACAGGGGTCCAAGAGACCCAGTACTTC
TRBD2,TRBV5-6,-,TRBJ2-3,CASSVGTSGFSSTDTQYF,TGTGCCAGCAGCGTCGGGACTAGCGGATTCTCTAGCACAGATACGCAGTATTTT
-,TRBV4-3,-,TRBJ1-3,CASSQGEGGGNTIYF,TGCGCCAGCAGCCAAGGGGAAGGGGGTGGAAACACCATATATTTT
-,TRBV4-3,-,TRBJ1-5,CASSQWQSNQPQHF,TGCGCCAGCAGCCAATGGCAGAGCAATCAGCCCCAGCATTTT
TRBD2,TRBV7-2,-,TRBJ2-1,CASSPLTSGIYNEQFF,TGTGCCAGCAGCCCCCTGACTAGCGGGATCTACAATGAGCAGTTCTTC
TRBD1,TRBV7-9,once,TRBJ2-7,CASSSPGTGTYEQYF,TGTGCCAGCAGCTCCCCCGGGACAGGGACCTACGAGCAGTACTTC
-,TRBV5-1,-,TRBJ2-3,CASSLAGGRGIDTQYF,TGCGCCAGCAGCTTGGCTGGGGGCAGAGGAATAGATACGCAGTATTTT
TRBD1,TRBV6-5,-,TRBJ1-5,CASRAGQGVNQPQHF,TGTGCCAGCAGAGCTGGACAGGGGGTTAATCAGCCCCAGCATTTT
-,TRBV7-9,-,TRBJ1-2,CASSLEGLGDTF,TGTGCCAGCAGCTTAGAAGGGCTCGGGGACACCTTC
-,TRBV4-3,-,TRBJ1-4,CASSQNKGGFSEKLFF,TGCGCCAGCAGCCAGAACAAAGGGGGTTTCAGTGAAAAACTGTTTTTT
-,TRBV7-9,-,TRBJ2-5,CASSFLRGFQETQYF,TGTGCCAGCAGCTTTTTGCGGGGATTTCAAGAGACCCAGTACTTC
-,TRBV6-6,-,TRBJ2-1,CASRIGLASVEQFF,TGTGCCAGCAGGATAGGGCTAGCCTCGGTTGAGCAGTTCTTC
-,TRBV28,once,TRBJ2-1,CASMMEGRQFF,TGTGCCAGCATGATGGAAGGACGGCAGTTCTTC
-,TRBV3-1/TRBV3-2,-,TRBJ2-4,CASSHNDIQYF,TGTGCCAGCAGCCATAATGACATTCAGTACTTC
-,TRBV12-5,-,TRBJ2-2,CASGTEGADTGELFF,TGTGCTAGTGGGACGGAGGGCGCAGACACCGGGGAGCTGTTTTTT
-,TRBV12-3/TRBV12-4,few,TRBJ2-7,CASSLGVREQYF,TGTGCCAGCAGTTTAGGGGTTCGCGAGCAGTACTTC
-,TRBV10-3,-,TRBJ1-4,CAISESSTFNEKLFF,TGTGCCATCAGTGAGTCGAGCACATTTAATGAAAAACTGTTTTTT
-,TRBV18,-,TRBJ1-5,CASSPSSNQPQHF,TGTGCCAGCTCACCGAGTAGCAATCAGCCCCAGCATTTT
-,TRBV3-1/TRBV3-2,-,TRBJ1-2,CASSQDPGHGYTF,TGTGCCAGCAGCCAAGATCCAGGCCATGGCTACACCTTC
-,TRBV5-1,-,TRBJ2-7,CASSFNRGPYEQYF,TGCGCCAGCAGCTTCAATCGGGGGCCCTACGAGCAGTACTTC
-,TRBV4-1,-,TRBJ1-2,CASSQIPNYGYTF,TGCGCCAGCAGCCAGATACCTAACTATGGCTACACCTTC
TRBD1,TRBV19,once,TRBJ1-4,CASRDFTGGTEKLFF,TGTGCCAGTAGGGACTTCACAGGGGGGACTGAAAAACTGTTTTTT
-,TRBV3-1/TRBV3-2,-,TRBJ1-3,CASSQDSGTALSFTGNTIYF,TGTGCCAGCAGCCAAGATTCGGGGACGGCTCTCTCCTTCACTGGAAACACCATATATTTT
TRBD1,TRBV7-8,-,TRBJ1-2,CASSPRPGTGNYGYTF,TGTGCCAGCAGCCCTCGTCCCGGGACAGGGAACTATGGCTACACCTTC
-,TRBV12-3/TRBV12-4,few,TRBJ2-7,CASSLLRLDEQYF,TGTGCCAGCAGTTTACTAAGACTCGACGAGCAGTACTTC
TRBD2,TRBV4-3,few,TRBJ2-1,CASSYSGGALYEQFF,TGCGCCAGCAGCTATAGCGGGGGGGCCTTGTATGAGCAGTTCTTC
-,TRBV7-9,-,TRBJ1-4,CASSLVSGEFAKLFF,TGTGCCAGCAGCTTAGTTTCAGGGGAGTTTGCAAAACTGTTTTTT
TRBD1,TRBV27,-,TRBJ1-2,CASRTPGQNYGYTF,TGTGCCAGCAGGACACCGGGACAGAACTATGGCTACACCTTC
-,TRBV27,-,TRBJ2-7,CASSLSRAYEQYF,TGTGCCAGCAGTTTATCCAGGGCCTACGAGCAGTACTTC
TRBD1,TRBV23-1,-,TRBJ2-7,CASSQAPGQGREQYF,TGCGCCAGCAGTCAAGCGCCGGGACAGGGGCGCGAGCAGTACTTC
-,TRBV7-9,-,TRBJ2-3,CASSPRPATSTDTQYF,TGTGCCAGCAGCCCCCGACCTGCCACTAGCACAGATACGCAGTATTTT
-,TRBV19,-,TRBJ1-2,CASSSRTSGQYGYTF,TGTGCCAGTAGTTCCCGGACATCCGGACAGTATGGCTACACCTTC
TRBD1,TRBV19,once,TRBJ1-5,CASSIVGQGLGNQPQHF,TGTGCCAGTAGTATAGTGGGACAGGGTTTGGGCAATCAGCCCCAGCATTTT
-,TRBV4-1,-,TRBJ1-2,CASSLPNVAGYTF,TGCGCCAGCAGCCTCCCCAATGTGGCAGGCTACACCTTC
-,TRBV14,-,TRBJ2-7,CASSMKLFYEQYF,TGTGCCAGCAGCATGAAACTGTTCTACGAGCAGTACTTC
-,TRBV5-6,-,TRBJ2-7,CASSPQGGDEQYF,TGTGCCAGCAGCCCCCAGGGTGGCGACGAGCAGTACTTC
TRBD1,TRBV30,-,TRBJ1-5,CAWSVSGTVPSDQPQHF,TGTGCCTGGAGTGTATCGGGGACAGTTCCATCGGATCAGCCCCAGCATTTT
-,TRBV7-9,-,TRBJ2-7,CASSFTTDLPTYEQYF,TGTGCCAGCAGCTTCACGACGGACCTTCCCACCTACGAGCAGTACTTC
-,TRBV7-2,-,TRBJ2-3,CASSHRSDTQYF,TGTGCCAGCAGCCACCGGTCAGATACGCAGTATTTT
-,TRBV7-2,once,TRBJ2-7,CASSLQVGQGSYEQYF,TGTGCCAGCAGCTTACAGGTTGGTCAAGGTTCCTACGAGCAGTACTTC
-,TRBV6-4,-,TRBJ2-2,CAQPGDLTGELFF,TGTGCCCAGCCCGGGGACCTCACCGGGGAGCTGTTTTTT
-,TRBV5-1,-,TRBJ1-1,CASCRQENTEAFF,TGCGCCAGCTGCAGACAGGAGAACACTGAAGCTTTCTTT
-,TRBV2,-,TRBJ1-4,CASSEDRGKNEKLFF,TGTGCCAGCAGTGAAGATAGGGGGAAGAATGAAAAACTGTTTTTT
-,TRBV21-1,-,TRBJ2-1,CASSLTLTYSYNEQFF,TGTGCCAGCAGCCTAACCCTAACATACTCCTACAATGAGCAGTTCTTC
-,TRBV11-3,once,TRBJ2-5,CASSLNNRETQYF,TGTGCCAGCAGCTTAAATAATAGAGAGACCCAGTACTTC
-,TRBV3-1/TRBV3-2,-,TRBJ1-2,CASSQLRQADNYGYTF,TGTGCCAGCAGCCAGCTACGACAGGCAGATAACTATGGCTACACCTTC
TRBD1,TRBV11-2,-,TRBJ2-1,CASSLDGQGNNEQFF,TGTGCCAGCAGCTTAGACGGACAGGGGAACAATGAGCAGTTCTTC
TRBD1,TRBV5-8,-,TRBJ2-1,CASSRTGATYNEQFF,TGTGCCAGCAGCCGGACAGGGGCTACCTACAATGAGCAGTTCTTC
-,TRBV5-1,-,TRBJ1-4,CASSLGTLGFELFF,TGCGCCAGCAGCTTAGGGACCCTGGGTTTTGAACTGTTTTTT
TRBD2,TRBV6-2/TRBV6-3,once,TRBJ2-1,CASNPGLAGEGGAYNEQFF,TGTGCCAGCAACCCCGGACTAGCGGGAGAGGGAGGGGCCTACAATGAGCAGTTCTTC